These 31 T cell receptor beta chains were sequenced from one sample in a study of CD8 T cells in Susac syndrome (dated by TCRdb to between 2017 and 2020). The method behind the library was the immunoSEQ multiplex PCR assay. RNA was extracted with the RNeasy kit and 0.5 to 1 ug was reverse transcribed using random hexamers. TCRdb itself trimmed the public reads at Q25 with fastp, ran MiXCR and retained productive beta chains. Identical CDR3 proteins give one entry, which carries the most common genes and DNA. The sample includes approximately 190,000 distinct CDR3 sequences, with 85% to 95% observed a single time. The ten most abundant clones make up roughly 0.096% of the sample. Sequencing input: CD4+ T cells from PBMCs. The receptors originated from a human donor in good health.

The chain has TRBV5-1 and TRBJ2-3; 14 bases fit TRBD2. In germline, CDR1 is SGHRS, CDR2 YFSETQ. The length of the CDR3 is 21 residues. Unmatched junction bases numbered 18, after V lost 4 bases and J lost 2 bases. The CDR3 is CASSRIIPGLAGATTTDTQYF. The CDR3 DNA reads TGCGCCAGCAGCCGAATCATCCCGGGACTAGCGGGGGCCACCACCACAGATACGCAGTATTTT.

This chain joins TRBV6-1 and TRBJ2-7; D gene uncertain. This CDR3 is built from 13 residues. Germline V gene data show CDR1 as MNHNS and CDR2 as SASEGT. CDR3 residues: CATSEPRKGEQYV. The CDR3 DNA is TGTGCCACCAGTGAACCGAGGAAGGGAGAGCAGTACGTC.

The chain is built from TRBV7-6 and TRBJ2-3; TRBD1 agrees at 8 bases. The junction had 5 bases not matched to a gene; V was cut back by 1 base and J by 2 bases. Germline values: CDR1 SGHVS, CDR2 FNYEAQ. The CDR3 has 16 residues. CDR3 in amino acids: CASSLGTGLNTDTQYF. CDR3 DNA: TGTGCCAGCAGCTTAGGGACAGGGCTAAACACAGATACGCAGTATTTT.

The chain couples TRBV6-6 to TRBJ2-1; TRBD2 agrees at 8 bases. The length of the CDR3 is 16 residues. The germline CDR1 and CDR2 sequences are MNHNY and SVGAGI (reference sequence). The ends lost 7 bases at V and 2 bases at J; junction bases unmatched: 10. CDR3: CASTQGAGATYNEQFF. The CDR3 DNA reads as TGTGCCAGCACCCAGGGAGCGGGGGCCACCTACAATGAGCAGTTCTTC.

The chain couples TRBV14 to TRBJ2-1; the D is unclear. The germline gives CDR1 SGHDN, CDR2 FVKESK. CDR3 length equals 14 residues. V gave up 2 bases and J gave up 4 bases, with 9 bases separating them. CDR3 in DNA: TGTGCCAGCAGCCAAAAGAGCAGGTACAATGAGCAGTTCTTC. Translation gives CASSQKSRYNEQFF. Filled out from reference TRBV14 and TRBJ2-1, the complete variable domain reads EAGVTQFPSHSVIEKGQTVTLRCDPISGHDNLYWYRRVMGKEIKFLLHFVKESKQDESGMPNNRFLAERTGGTYSTLKVQPAELEDSGVYFCASSQKSRYNEQFFGPGTRLTVL.

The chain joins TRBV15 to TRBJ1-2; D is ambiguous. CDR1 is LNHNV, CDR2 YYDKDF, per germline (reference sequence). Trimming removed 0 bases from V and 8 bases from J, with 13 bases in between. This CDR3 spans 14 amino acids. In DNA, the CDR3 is TGTGCCACCAGCAGAGATGAGAAAGGGCAGGGCTACACCTTC. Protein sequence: CATSRDEKGQGYTF.

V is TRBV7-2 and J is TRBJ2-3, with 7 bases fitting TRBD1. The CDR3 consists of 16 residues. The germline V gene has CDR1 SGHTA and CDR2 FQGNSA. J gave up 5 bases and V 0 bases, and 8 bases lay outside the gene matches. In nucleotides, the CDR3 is TGTGCCAGCAGCTTAGCTGGGACAGCGGTGGGAGATACGCAGTATTTT. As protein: CASSLAGTAVGDTQYF.

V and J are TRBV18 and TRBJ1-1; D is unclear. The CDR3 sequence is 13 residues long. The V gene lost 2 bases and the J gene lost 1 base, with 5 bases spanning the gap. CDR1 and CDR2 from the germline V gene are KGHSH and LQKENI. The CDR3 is CASSPEGNTEAFF. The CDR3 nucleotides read TGTGCCAGCTCACCAGAGGGGAACACTGAAGCTTTCTTT.

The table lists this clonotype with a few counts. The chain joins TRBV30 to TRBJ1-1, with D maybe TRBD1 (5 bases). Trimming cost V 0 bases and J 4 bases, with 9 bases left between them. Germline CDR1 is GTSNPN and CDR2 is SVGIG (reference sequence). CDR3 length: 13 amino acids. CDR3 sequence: CAWSVGGGTEAFF. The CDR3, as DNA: TGTGCCTGGAGTGTTGGCGGGGGCACTGAAGCTTTCTTT.

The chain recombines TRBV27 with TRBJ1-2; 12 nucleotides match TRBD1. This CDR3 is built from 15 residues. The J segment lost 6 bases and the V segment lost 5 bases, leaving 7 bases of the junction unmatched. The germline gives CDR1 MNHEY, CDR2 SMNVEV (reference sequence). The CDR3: CASSPAGTGGNGYTF. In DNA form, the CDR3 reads TGTGCCAGCAGTCCCGCCGGGACAGGGGGCAATGGCTACACCTTC.

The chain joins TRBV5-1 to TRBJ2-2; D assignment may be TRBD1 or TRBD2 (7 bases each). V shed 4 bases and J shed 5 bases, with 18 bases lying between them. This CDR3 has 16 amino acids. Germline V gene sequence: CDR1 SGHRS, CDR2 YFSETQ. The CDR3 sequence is CASSPKAGQQTGELFF. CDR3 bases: TGCGCCAGCAGCCCCAAAGCGGGACAGCAAACCGGGGAGCTGTTTTTT.

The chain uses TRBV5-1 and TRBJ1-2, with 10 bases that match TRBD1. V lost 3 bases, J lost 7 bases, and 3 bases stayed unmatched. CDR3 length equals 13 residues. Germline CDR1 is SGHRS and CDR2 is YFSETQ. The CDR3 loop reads CASSSGQGSGYTF. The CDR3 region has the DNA TGCGCCAGCAGCTCGGGACAGGGGAGTGGCTACACCTTC.

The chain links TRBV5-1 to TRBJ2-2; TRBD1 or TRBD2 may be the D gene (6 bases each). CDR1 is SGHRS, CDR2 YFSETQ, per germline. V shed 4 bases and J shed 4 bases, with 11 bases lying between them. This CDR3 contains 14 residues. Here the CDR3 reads CASSPGGRTGELFF. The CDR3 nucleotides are TGCGCCAGCAGCCCCGGGGGCCGCACCGGGGAGCTGTTTTTT.

The CDR3 region is CASSVGSGAYNEQFF. The CDR3 bases are TGTGCCAGCAGCGTCGGTAGCGGTGCCTACAATGAGCAGTTCTTC. This chain connects TRBV9 to TRBJ2-1; D is possibly TRBD2 (6 bases). Trimming removed 2 bases from V and 2 bases from J, with 11 bases in between. The CDR3 has 15 amino acids. Germline values: CDR1 SGDLS, CDR2 YYNGEE.

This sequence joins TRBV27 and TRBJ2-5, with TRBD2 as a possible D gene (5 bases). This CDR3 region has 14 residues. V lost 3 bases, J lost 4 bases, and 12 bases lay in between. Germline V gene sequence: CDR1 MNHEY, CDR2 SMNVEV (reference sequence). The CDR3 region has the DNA TGTGCCAGCAGTTTTATCGGGGTCGGAGAGACCCAGTACTTC. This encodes CASSFIGVGETQYF.

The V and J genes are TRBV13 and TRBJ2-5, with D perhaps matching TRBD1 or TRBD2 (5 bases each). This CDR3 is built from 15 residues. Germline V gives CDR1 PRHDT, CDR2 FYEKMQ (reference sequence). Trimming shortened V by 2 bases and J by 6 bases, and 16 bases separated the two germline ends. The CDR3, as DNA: TGTGCCAGCAGCTTACGAGTCCGGGACCCACAGACCCAGTACTTC. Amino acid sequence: CASSLRVRDPQTQYF. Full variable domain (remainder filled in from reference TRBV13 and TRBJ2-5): AAGVIQSPRHLIKEKRETATLKCYPIPRHDTVYWYQQGPGQDPQFLISFYEKMQSDKGSIPDRFSAQQFSDYHSELNMSSLELGDSALYFCASSLRVRDPQTQYFGPGTRLLVL.

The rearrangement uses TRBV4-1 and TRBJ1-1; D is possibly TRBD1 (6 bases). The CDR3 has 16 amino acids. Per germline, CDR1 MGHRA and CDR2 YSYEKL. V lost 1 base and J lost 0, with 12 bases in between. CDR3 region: CASSQGLQGMNTEAFF. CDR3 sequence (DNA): TGCGCCAGCAGCCAAGGGCTGCAGGGGATGAACACTGAAGCTTTCTTT.

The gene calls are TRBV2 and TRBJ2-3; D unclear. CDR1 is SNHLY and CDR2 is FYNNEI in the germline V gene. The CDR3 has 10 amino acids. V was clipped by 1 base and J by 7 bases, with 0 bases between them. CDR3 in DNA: TGTGCCAGCAGTGAAGATACGCAGTATTTT. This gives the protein CASSEDTQYF.

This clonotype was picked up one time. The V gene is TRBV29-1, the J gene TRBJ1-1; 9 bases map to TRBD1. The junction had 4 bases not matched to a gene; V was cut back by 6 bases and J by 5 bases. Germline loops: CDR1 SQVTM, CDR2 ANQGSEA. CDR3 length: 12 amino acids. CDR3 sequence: CSVQGAETEAFF. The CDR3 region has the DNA TGCAGCGTACAGGGGGCGGAGACTGAAGCTTTCTTT.

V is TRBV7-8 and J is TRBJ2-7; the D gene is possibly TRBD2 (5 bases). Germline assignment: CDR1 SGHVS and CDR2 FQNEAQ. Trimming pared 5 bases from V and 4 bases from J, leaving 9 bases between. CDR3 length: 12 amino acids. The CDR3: CASSRTGYEQYV. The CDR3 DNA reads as TGTGCCAGCAGCCGGACGGGGTACGAGCAGTACGTC.

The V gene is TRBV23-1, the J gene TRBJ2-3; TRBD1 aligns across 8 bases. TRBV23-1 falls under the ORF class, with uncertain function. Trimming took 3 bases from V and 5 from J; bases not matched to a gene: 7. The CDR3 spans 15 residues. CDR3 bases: TGCGCCAGCAGTCAGATGGACAGGGTAGTAGATACGCAGTATTTT. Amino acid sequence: CASSQMDRVVDTQYF.

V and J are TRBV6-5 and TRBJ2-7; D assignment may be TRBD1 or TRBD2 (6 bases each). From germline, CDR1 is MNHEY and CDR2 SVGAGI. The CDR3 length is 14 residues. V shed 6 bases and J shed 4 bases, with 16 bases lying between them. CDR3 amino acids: CASRRGTGRYEQYF. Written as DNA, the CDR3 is TGTGCCAGCAGAAGGGGGACGGGGAGGTACGAGCAGTACTTC.

CDR3 region: CASSLFPGQGSGANVLTF. The CDR3 bases are TGTGCCAGCAGCTTATTCCCGGGACAGGGTTCTGGGGCCAACGTCCTGACTTTC. The V call is TRBV7-3, the J call TRBJ2-6; 9 bases are shared with TRBD1. Losses at the gene ends were 2 bases for V and 1 base for J; bases not matched to a gene: 6. The CDR3 totals 18 residues. CDR1 is SGHTA, CDR2 FQGTGA, per germline.

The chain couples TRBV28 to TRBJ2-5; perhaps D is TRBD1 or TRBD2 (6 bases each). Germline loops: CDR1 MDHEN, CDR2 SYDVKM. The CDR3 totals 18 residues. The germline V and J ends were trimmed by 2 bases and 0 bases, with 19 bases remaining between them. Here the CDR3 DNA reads TGTGCCAGCAGTTTACCCACTTCGACGGGGGCGTACCAAGAGACCCAGTACTTC. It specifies CASSLPTSTGAYQETQYF.

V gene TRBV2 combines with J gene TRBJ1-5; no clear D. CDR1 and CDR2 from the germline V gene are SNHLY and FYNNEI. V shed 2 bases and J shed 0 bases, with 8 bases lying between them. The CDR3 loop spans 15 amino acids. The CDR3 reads CASSEQSVSNQPQHF. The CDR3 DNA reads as TGTGCCAGCAGTGAACAGTCAGTTAGCAATCAGCCCCAGCATTTT.

The CDR3 region has the DNA TGTGCCAGCAGTGCCGGTACAAACATTCAGTACTTC. It is translated as CASSAGTNIQYF. The chain is built from TRBV6-2 or TRBV6-3 and TRBJ2-4, with D uncertain. Germline CDR1 reads MNHEY; CDR2 reads SVGEGT. Trimming removed 5 bases at V and 6 bases at J, with 8 bases between. There are 12 residues in the CDR3.

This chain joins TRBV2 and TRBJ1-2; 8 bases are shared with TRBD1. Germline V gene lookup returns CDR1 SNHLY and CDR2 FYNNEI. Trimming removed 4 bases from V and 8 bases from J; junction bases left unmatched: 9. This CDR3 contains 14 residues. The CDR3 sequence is CASSGQGAAPGYTF. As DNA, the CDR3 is TGTGCCAGCAGTGGTCAGGGGGCGGCGCCGGGCTACACCTTC.

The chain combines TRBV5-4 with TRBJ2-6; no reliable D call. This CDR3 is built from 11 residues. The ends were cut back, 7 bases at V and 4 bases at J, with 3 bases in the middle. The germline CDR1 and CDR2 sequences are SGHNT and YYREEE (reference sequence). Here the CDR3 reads CASVGANVLTF. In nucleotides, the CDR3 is TGTGCCAGCGTAGGGGCCAACGTCCTGACTTTC.

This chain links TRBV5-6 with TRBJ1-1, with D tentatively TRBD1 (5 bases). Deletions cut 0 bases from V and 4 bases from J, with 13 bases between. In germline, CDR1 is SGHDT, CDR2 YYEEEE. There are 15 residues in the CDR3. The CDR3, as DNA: TGTGCCAGCAGCTTGGCCTTCCTGGGGGGCACTGAAGCTTTCTTT. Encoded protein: CASSLAFLGGTEAFF.

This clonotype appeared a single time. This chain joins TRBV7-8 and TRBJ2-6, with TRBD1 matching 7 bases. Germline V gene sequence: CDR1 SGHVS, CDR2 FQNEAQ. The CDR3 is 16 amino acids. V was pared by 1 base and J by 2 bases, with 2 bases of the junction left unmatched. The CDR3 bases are TGTGCCAGCAGCTTAGTAACAGGGGCTGGGGCCAACGTCCTGACTTTC. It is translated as CASSLVTGAGANVLTF.

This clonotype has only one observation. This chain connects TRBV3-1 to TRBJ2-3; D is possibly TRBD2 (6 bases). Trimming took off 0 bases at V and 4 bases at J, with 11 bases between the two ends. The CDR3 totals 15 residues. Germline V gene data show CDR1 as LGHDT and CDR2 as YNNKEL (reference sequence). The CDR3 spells CASSQEDGTSDTQYF. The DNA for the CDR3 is TGTGCCAGCAGCCAAGAGGACGGGACTTCAGATACGCAGTATTTT.